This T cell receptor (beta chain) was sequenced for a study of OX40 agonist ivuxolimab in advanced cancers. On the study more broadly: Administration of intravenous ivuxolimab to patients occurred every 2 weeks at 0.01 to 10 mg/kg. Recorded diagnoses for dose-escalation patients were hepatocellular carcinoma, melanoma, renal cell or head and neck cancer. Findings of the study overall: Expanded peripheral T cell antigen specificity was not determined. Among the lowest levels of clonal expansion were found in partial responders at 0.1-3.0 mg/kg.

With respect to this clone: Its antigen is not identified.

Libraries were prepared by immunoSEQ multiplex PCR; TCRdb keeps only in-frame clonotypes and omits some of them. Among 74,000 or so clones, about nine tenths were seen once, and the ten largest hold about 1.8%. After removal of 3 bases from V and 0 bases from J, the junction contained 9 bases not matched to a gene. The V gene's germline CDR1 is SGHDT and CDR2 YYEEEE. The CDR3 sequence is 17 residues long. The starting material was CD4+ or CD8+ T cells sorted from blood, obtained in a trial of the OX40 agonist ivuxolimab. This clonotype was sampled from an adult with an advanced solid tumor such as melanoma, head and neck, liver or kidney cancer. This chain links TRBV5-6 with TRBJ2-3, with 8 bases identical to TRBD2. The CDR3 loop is CASSSTSSGPSTDTQYF. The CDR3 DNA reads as TGTGCCAGCAGCTCTACCTCTAGCGGGCCTAGCACAGATACGCAGTATTTT. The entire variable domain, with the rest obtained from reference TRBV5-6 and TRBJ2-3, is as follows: DAGVTQSPTHLIKTRGQQVTLRCSPKSGHDTVSWYQQALGQGPQFIFQYYEEEERQRGNFPDRFSGHQFPNYSSELNVNALLLGDSALYLCASSSTSSGPSTDTQYFGPGTRLTVL.